This T cell receptor beta chain was identified in a study of CDR3 diversity in severe acne. This clonotype was seen only a few times. This CDR3 contains 14 residues. Trimming pared 8 bases from V and 2 bases from J, leaving 15 bases between. The V gene's germline CDR1 is SNHLY and CDR2 FYNNEI. MiXCR, applied by TCRdb to the PCR reads, yields one record per CDR3 protein. The table lists under 100,000 distinct CDR3 sequences, about half of them singletons. The sample consisted of blood. This receptor was identified in a male donor in good health, serving as a control. The J gene is TRBJ1-2, the V gene TRBV2; weak D call: TRBD1 (5 bases). The CDR3 DNA sequence: TGTGCCAGCGAATCGTCAGGGCGGAACTATGGCTACACCTTC. Translation: CASESSGRNYGYTF.